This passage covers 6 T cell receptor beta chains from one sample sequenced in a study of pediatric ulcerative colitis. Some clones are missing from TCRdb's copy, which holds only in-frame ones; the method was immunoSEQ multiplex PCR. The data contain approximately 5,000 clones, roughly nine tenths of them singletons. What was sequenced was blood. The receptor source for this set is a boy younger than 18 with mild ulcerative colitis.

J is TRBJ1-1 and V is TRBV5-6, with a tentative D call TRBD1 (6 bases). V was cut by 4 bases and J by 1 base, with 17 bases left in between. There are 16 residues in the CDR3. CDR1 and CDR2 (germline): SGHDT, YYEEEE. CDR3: CASSQTGRSENTEAFF. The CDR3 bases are TGTGCCAGCAGCCAAACAGGGAGGAGTGAGAACACTGAAGCTTTCTTT.

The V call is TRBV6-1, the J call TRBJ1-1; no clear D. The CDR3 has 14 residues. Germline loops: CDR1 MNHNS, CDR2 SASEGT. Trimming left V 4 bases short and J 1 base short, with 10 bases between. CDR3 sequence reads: CASSVREANTEAFF. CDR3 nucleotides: TGTGCCAGCAGTGTACGGGAGGCGAACACTGAAGCTTTCTTT.

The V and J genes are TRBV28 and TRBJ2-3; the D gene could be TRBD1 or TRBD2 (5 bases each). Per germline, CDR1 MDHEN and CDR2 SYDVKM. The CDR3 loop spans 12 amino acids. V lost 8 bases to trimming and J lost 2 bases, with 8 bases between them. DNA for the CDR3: TGTGCCAGCGGGGGTTACACAGATACGCAGTATTTT. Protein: CASGGYTDTQYF.

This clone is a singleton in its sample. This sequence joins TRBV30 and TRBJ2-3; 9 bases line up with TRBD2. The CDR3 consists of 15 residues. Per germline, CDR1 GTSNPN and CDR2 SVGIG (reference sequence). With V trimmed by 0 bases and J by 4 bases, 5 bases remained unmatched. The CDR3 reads CAWSVGLAGSDTQYF. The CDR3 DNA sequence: TGTGCCTGGAGTGTGGGTCTAGCGGGATCAGATACGCAGTATTTT.

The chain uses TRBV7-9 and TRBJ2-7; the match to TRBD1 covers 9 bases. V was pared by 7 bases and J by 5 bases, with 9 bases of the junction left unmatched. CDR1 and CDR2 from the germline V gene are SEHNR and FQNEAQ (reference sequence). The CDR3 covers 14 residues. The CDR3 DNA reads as TGTGCCAGCATCCCCCGGGACAGGGAGAACGAGCAGTACTTC. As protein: CASIPRDRENEQYF.

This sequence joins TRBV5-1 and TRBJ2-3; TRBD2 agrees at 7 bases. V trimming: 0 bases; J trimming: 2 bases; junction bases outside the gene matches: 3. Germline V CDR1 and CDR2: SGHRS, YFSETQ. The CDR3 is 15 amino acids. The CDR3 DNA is TGCGCCAGCAGCTTGGCCAGCGGGGTCACAGATACGCAGTATTTT. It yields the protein CASSLASGVTDTQYF.